Following are 27 T cell receptor beta chains from one sample sequenced in a study of T cells in women clearing cervical HPV infection (dated by TCRdb to the late 2010s). Libraries were made using the immunoSEQ multiplex PCR assay. TCRdb took over this immuneACCESS table, retaining in-frame rearrangements with V and J assigned. Such tables are incomplete; in checked studies, under half of the missing clones stem from an unresolved V gene, and the remainder is unexplained. The sample table records around 30,000 clones. The ten largest make up roughly 18% of the sample. Material: blood buffy coat. These TCRs come from a woman between 18 and 70 years old with a cervical HPV16 infection that either progressed to CIN3+ or cleared (not recorded which).

As regards this clone: The read finishes 3 residues shy of the CDR3 end, and the germline J gene is used to complete it. This chain uses TRBV7-6 with TRBJ1-2; perhaps TRBD1 as D (5 bases). The CDR3 has 14 amino acids. Germline V gene sequence: CDR1 SGHVS, CDR2 FNYEAQ. The CDR3 loop is CASSTGTRSYDYTF. The sequenced part of the CDR3 DNA is TGTGCCAGCAGCACCGGGACTAGGAGTTACGAC.

Comments on this clone: The read gets to within 3 residues of the CDR3 end, and the germline J gene fills in the rest. The chain carries TRBV20-1 and TRBJ2-3; 10 positions agree with TRBD1. Germline V gives CDR1 DFQATT, CDR2 SNEGSKA (reference sequence). This CDR3 spans 14 amino acids. The chain's CDR3 is CSASRQGAGETQYF. The CDR3 DNA, read in part, is TGCAGTGCCTCGAGACAGGGGGCGGGAGAGACG.

The CDR3 DNA, read in part, is TGTGCCAGCAGCTCGAGAACAGGGAACACAGATACC. This translates into CASSSRTGNTDT. The CDR3 in its entirety is CASSSRTGNTDTQYF. J is TRBJ2-5 and V is TRBV7-9; perhaps TRBD1 as D (6 bases). The CDR3 extends 3 residues past the end of the read, so its final part is completed from the germline J gene. Germline lookup yields CDR1 SEHNR and CDR2 FQNEAQ (reference sequence). The CDR3 spans 15 residues.

In the case of this clone: The DNA ends 3 residues before the CDR3 does, and the rest of the CDR3 is filled in from the germline J gene. The chain has TRBV4-1 and TRBJ1-3; D not resolved. CDR3 length: 15 amino acids. The germline gives CDR1 MGHRA, CDR2 YSYEKL. The V gene lost 1 base and the J gene lost 3 bases, with 10 bases spanning the gap. This chain's CDR3 is CASSQGSGSGNTIYF. The covered CDR3 bases are TGCGCCAGCAGCCAAGGTTCGGGGAGTGGAAACACC.

Notes on this clone: The read ends 3 residues early relative to the CDR3; the germline J gene fills the gap. V and J are TRBV29-1 and TRBJ2-3; tentatively, D is TRBD1 (8 bases). Germline-derived CDR1 and CDR2 are SQVTM and ANQGSEA. The V end lost 5 bases, the J end lost 2 bases, and 17 bases lay between the germline ends. This CDR3 has 15 residues. Incomplete CDR3 DNA: TGCAGCGTTACCCACAGGGGGGGGACCACAGATACG. Translated: CSVTHRGGTTDT. The CDR3 in its entirety is CSVTHRGGTTDTQYF.

With respect to this clone: With the read ending 3 residues before the CDR3 end, the germline J gene is used to fill in that end. The V gene is TRBV5-5, the J gene TRBJ1-1, with D unclear. This CDR3 has 12 amino acids. Germline CDR1 SGHKS, CDR2 YYEKEE (reference sequence). Trimming stripped 4 bases from V and 1 base from J, with 5 bases between. The covered CDR3 bases are TGTGCCAGCAGCATACAGAACACTGAA. This gives the protein CASSIQNTE. The entire CDR3 is CASSIQNTEAFF.

Of note for this clone: Sequencing ends 3 residues short of the CDR3 end; the germline J gene provides the rest. The gene calls are TRBV7-9 and TRBJ1-2; TRBD1 might be the D (5 bases). Per germline, CDR1 SEHNR and CDR2 FQNEAQ (reference sequence). There are 14 residues in the CDR3. The CDR3 sequence: CASSISGTTNDYTF. The CDR3 DNA, read in part, is TGTGCCAGCAGCATTTCCGGGACTACCAACGAC.

About this clone itself: The CDR3 end falls 3 residues outside the read, so it is completed with the germline J gene. This chain uses TRBV11-2 with TRBJ2-2; possible D gene TRBD2, 6 bases. Per germline, CDR1 SGHAT and CDR2 FQNNGV. This CDR3 is 15 amino acids long. The CDR3 reads CASSLEGGDNSPLFF. Incomplete CDR3 DNA: TGTGCCAGCAGCTTGGAGGGTGGTGATAATTCACCG.

Worth noting for this clone: Read data end 3 residues before the CDR3 end; the end is taken from the germline J gene. The V and J genes are TRBV30 and TRBJ1-6, with no clear D. V lost 0 bases to trimming and J lost 9 bases, with 9 bases between them. Germline values: CDR1 GTSNPN, CDR2 SVGIG (reference sequence). The CDR3 spans 13 residues. The CDR3 loop is CAWSVAAGSPLHF. The covered CDR3 bases are TGTGCCTGGAGTGTTGCCGCGGGTTCACCC.

The CDR3 DNA, read in part, is TGTGCCAGCAGCTTGGGCGGGATTCGGGCAGATACC. The encoded protein is CASSLGGIRADT. The CDR3 in full is CASSLGGIRADTYTF. V usage is TRBV7-6 and J usage is TRBJ1-2; no clear D. With the read ending 3 residues before the CDR3 end, the germline J gene is used to fill in that end. The CDR3 is 15 residues long. Germline CDR1 reads SGHVS; CDR2 reads FNYEAQ. Using reference TRBV7-6 and TRBJ1-2 for the parts outside the CDR3, the full variable domain is GAGVSQSPRYKVTKRGQDVALRCDPISGHVSLYWYRQALGQGPEFLTYFNYEAQQDKSGLPNDRFSAERPEGSISTLTIQRTEQRDSAMYRCASSLGGIRADTYTFGSGTRLTVV.

As regards this clone: The read terminates 3 residues before the CDR3 end, so the remaining end is supplied by the germline J gene. The chain combines TRBV7-2 with TRBJ2-3; the D is unclear. The V gene's germline CDR1 is SGHTA and CDR2 FQGNSA. The length of the CDR3 is 12 residues. The sequenced part of the CDR3 DNA is TGTGCCAGCAGCTTCGACACCCCGTCG. Translation gives CASSFDTPS. The entire CDR3 is CASSFDTPSQYF.

This clone is identified as medium-sized from frequency. The sequence runs out 3 residues before the end of the CDR3; the remainder is reconstructed from the germline J gene. This chain joins TRBV7-3 and TRBJ1-4; TRBD1 is a possible D gene (6 bases). The CDR3 consists of 15 residues. Germline CDR1 reads SGHTA; CDR2 reads FQGTGA. V was cut by 6 bases and J by 5 bases, with 16 bases left in between. CDR3 sequence reads: CASSPGGGGNEKLFF. The sequenced CDR3 bases are TGTGCCAGCAGTCCTGGAGGGGGAGGGAATGAAAAA.

CDR3 sequence: CSARSIRSGIGNEQFF. CDR3 DNA (partial): TGCAGTGCTAGATCGATCCGGAGCGGGATAGGAAATGAG. This chain joins TRBV20-1 and TRBJ2-1, with TRBD2 matching over 7 bases. The CDR3 end falls 3 residues outside the read, so it is completed with the germline J gene. Germline V gene data show CDR1 as DFQATT and CDR2 as SNEGSKA (reference sequence). J gave up 7 bases and V 2 bases, and 14 bases lay outside the gene matches. The CDR3 loop spans 16 amino acids.

With respect to this clone: The read ends 3 residues early relative to the CDR3; the germline J gene fills the gap. This chain joins TRBV18 and TRBJ2-2; D call uncertain. Germline V gene sequence: CDR1 KGHSH, CDR2 LQKENI. The germline V and J ends were trimmed by 3 bases and 3 bases, with 8 bases remaining between them. CDR3 length: 14 amino acids. The CDR3: CASSPPADTGELFF. Incomplete CDR3 DNA: TGTGCCAGCTCACCCCCCGCGGACACCGGGGAG. The full variable domain, rest sourced from reference TRBV18 and TRBJ2-2, is NAGVMQNPRHLVRRRGQEARLRCSPMKGHSHVYWYRQLPEEGLKFMVYLQKENIIDESGMPKERFSAEFPKEGPSILRIQQVVRGDSAAYFCASSPPADTGELFFGEGSRLTVL.

Note on this clone: The read comes to an end 3 residues before the CDR3 does, leaving the germline J gene to fill in the end. The genes are TRBV5-1 and TRBJ2-3; 9 bases line up with TRBD2. Germline loops: CDR1 SGHRS, CDR2 YFSETQ. This CDR3 is 15 amino acids long. This CDR3 is CASSLLAGREETQYF. The sequenced CDR3 bases are TGCGCCAGCAGCTTGCTAGCGGGGAGGGAAGAGACG.

To note about this clone: The junction departs from germline at one end; a sequencing error may be responsible. The CDR3 goes on 3 residues after the read ends, and that part is filled in from the germline J gene. Different DNA sequences within this sample yield the same CDR3. The rearrangement links TRBV7-9 to TRBJ1-3; the D gene is possibly TRBD1 (5 bases). Germline CDR1 is SEHNR and CDR2 is FQNEAQ (reference sequence). The CDR3 contains 14 residues. CDR3 bases read: TGTGCCATCAGGGACGGGGACTCTGGAAACACG. It specifies CAIRDGDSGNT. The CDR3 as a whole reads CAIRDGDSGNTIYF.

As for this clone: Read coverage stops 3 residues before the CDR3 terminus; the germline J gene supplies the remainder. V gene TRBV5-4 combines with J gene TRBJ2-1, with a possible D match to TRBD1 (5 bases). Trimming took off 7 bases at V and 0 bases at J, with 8 bases between the two ends. The CDR3 contains 13 residues. The germline CDR1 and CDR2 sequences are SGHNT and YYREEE (reference sequence). The part of the CDR3 DNA that was read is TGTGCCAGCGGGCAGGGCTCCTACAATGAG. Its translation is CASGQGSYNE. The whole CDR3 sequence reads CASGQGSYNEQFF.

Measured by frequency, this clone is medium-sized (0.01 to 0.1%). Partial CDR3 DNA: TGTGCCAGCAGCTTAGGGGGACAAACGTACGAG. It yields the protein CASSLGGQTYE. The full CDR3 reads CASSLGGQTYEQYF. V is TRBV11-2 and J is TRBJ2-7; tentative D call: TRBD1 (6 bases). The sequenced fragment ends 3 residues before the CDR3 boundary, so the rest is inferred from the germline J gene. The CDR3 runs 14 residues. The V and J ends lost 1 base and 4 bases respectively, with 11 bases between them. Germline V lookup: CDR1 SGHAT, CDR2 FQNNGV.

The part of the CDR3 DNA that was read is TGCAGCGGAAGCGGGGGCACCGGGGAG. Encoded protein: CSGSGGTGE. In full, the CDR3 is CSGSGGTGELFF. V gene TRBV29-1 combines with J gene TRBJ2-2, with TRBD2 matching over 8 bases. The read terminates 3 residues ahead of where the CDR3 ends, so the germline J gene completes it. The CDR3 is made up of 12 amino acids. J was trimmed by 4 bases and V by 7 bases; bases with no gene match: 2. The germline CDR1 and CDR2 sequences are SQVTM and ANQGSEA.

On this clone: The DNA ends 3 residues before the CDR3 does, and the rest of the CDR3 is filled in from the germline J gene. This chain uses TRBV6-1 with TRBJ1-1; TRBD1 is a possible D gene (6 bases). This CDR3 has 13 amino acids. The V gene's germline CDR1 is MNHNS and CDR2 SASEGT. The sequenced part of the CDR3 DNA is TGTGCCAGCAGTGGGACAGTCCGATGGGAG. Translated: CASSGTVRWE. The whole CDR3 protein reads CASSGTVRWEAFF.

Comment on this clone: The read comes to an end 3 residues before the CDR3 does, leaving the germline J gene to fill in the end. This rearrangement joins TRBV5-1 to TRBJ1-2; weak D call: TRBD1 (5 bases). This CDR3 has 14 amino acids. CDR1 and CDR2 from the germline V gene are SGHRS and YFSETQ. The germline V and J ends were trimmed by 4 bases and 4 bases, with 14 bases remaining between them. Incomplete CDR3 DNA: TGCGCCAGCAGCCTGGCGCGGGGGGGCTATGGC. Protein: CASSLARGGYG. The full CDR3 is CASSLARGGYGYTF.

Regarding this clone: From the germline J gene comes the end of the CDR3, since the read stops 3 residues before it. The rearrangement links TRBV5-4 to TRBJ2-2; the match to TRBD2 covers 10 bases. J gave up 9 bases and V 1 base, and 3 bases lay outside the gene matches. From germline, CDR1 is SGHNT and CDR2 YYREEE (reference sequence). The CDR3 consists of 14 residues. The covered CDR3 bases are TGTGCCAGCAGCTTGAGCGGGAGGGTTAGGGAG. It translates to CASSLSGRVRE. The CDR3 reads in full as CASSLSGRVRELFF.

A word on this clone: The read ends 3 residues shy of where the CDR3 ends; the end is completed using the germline J gene. The chain couples TRBV7-3 to TRBJ1-2, with D tentatively TRBD1 (5 bases). Germline V gives CDR1 SGHTA, CDR2 FQGTGA. The CDR3 consists of 15 residues. CDR3 sequence reads: CASSSRGSTYNDYTF. The sequenced part of the CDR3 DNA is TGTGCCAGCAGCTCGCGGGGGAGCACCTACAATGAC.

On this clone: The read ends 3 residues shy of where the CDR3 ends; the end is completed using the germline J gene. The chain combines TRBV18 with TRBJ2-1, with D perhaps TRBD1 (5 bases). The ends were cut back, 6 bases at V and 0 bases at J, with 12 bases in the middle. CDR3 size: 15 residues. In germline, CDR1 is KGHSH, CDR2 LQKENI. The CDR3 sequence is CASSHDSRSYNEQFF. Partial CDR3 DNA: TGTGCCAGCTCTCACGACAGCCGCTCCTACAATGAG.

About this clone itself: The read stops 3 residues short of the end of the CDR3; the missing end is completed from the germline J gene. The genes are TRBV7-9 and TRBJ1-2, with unresolved D. CDR3 size: 13 residues. Looked up from germline, CDR1 is SEHNR and CDR2 is FQNEAQ (reference sequence). This chain's CDR3 is CASSLGAAIDYTF. The CDR3 DNA, read in part, is TGTGCCAGCAGCTTAGGGGCTGCAATAGAC.

Worth noting for this clone: With the read ending 3 residues before the CDR3 end, the germline J gene is used to fill in that end. The chain uses TRBV30 and TRBJ2-1; 12 positions match TRBD1. In germline, CDR1 is GTSNPN, CDR2 SVGIG (reference sequence). This CDR3 comprises 15 residues. J lost 8 bases, V lost 4 bases, and 9 bases had no gene match. This chain's CDR3 is CAWNMGQGAGDEQFF. Incomplete CDR3 DNA: TGTGCCTGGAATATGGGACAGGGGGCAGGGGATGAG.

As to this clone: Sequencing ends 3 residues short of the CDR3 end; the germline J gene provides the rest. V and J are TRBV7-2 and TRBJ2-7; a possible D gene is TRBD1 (6 bases). V lost 3 bases and J lost 5, with 14 bases in between. Germline V gene lookup returns CDR1 SGHTA and CDR2 FQGNSA. The CDR3 spans 14 residues. The CDR3 spells CASSFSGVWDEQYF. Partial CDR3 DNA: TGTGCCAGCAGCTTCTCAGGGGTCTGGGACGAG.